These 14 T cell receptor beta chains came from one sample sequenced in a study of PD-1 blockade in classical Hodgkin lymphoma. Brentuximab vedotin exposure varied among the patients, all of whom had relapsed after autologous stem cell transplantation. The authors enriched CD8+ T cells from thawed PBMCs via magnetic negative selection. Assay: immunoSEQ multiplex PCR; the TCRdb copy retains only in-frame clones and omits some. Found here are over 25,000 clones, around 88% of them singletons; the top ten hold 5.5% to 8.5%. The sequences come from CD8+ T cells from blood, collected at baseline. Receptors originate from a human donor with classical Hodgkin lymphoma.

The chain combines TRBV6-1 with TRBJ2-7; TRBD2 is a possible D gene (6 bases). Germline V gene sequence: CDR1 MNHNS, CDR2 SASEGT. Trimming removed 8 bases from V and 6 bases from J, with 20 bases in between. The CDR3 consists of 14 residues. The chain's CDR3 is CASLRDRRGREQYF. In DNA form, the CDR3 reads TGTGCCAGCTTGCGGGATAGGAGAGGACGCGAGCAGTACTTC.

This rearrangement joins TRBV7-6 to TRBJ2-3; tentatively, D is TRBD2 (5 bases). The V end was cut by 1 base, the J end by 3 bases, with 8 bases between. This CDR3 contains 14 residues. Germline values: CDR1 SGHVS, CDR2 FNYEAQ. The DNA for the CDR3 is TGTGCCAGCAGCTTAGAAGGAGGAACAGATACGCAGTATTTT. Its translation: CASSLEGGTDTQYF.

Comments on this clone: An end of the junction differs from the germline gene, which may be a read error. The chain links TRBV10-1 to TRBJ2-4; D unclear. The CDR3 has 12 residues. Germline values: CDR1 WNHNN, CDR2 SYGVQD (reference sequence). CDR3 sequence reads: CAGRLTWDLWHF. The CDR3 nucleotides read TGCGCCGGCCGTCTGACTTGGGATCTTTGGCACTTC.

The V and J genes are TRBV27 and TRBJ2-2; tentatively, D is TRBD2 (5 bases). The CDR3 contains 16 residues. Trimming took 5 bases from V and 0 from J, leaving 13 bases between them. Germline V gene sequence: CDR1 MNHEY, CDR2 SMNVEV (reference sequence). CDR3 in DNA: TGTGCCAGCAGTCTAAGACTAATCGCGAACACCGGGGAGCTGTTTTTT. As protein: CASSLRLIANTGELFF.

The chain recombines TRBV28 with TRBJ1-1; D remains ambiguous. Germline V lookup: CDR1 MDHEN, CDR2 SYDVKM. The CDR3 covers 12 residues. Trimming cost V 4 bases and J 3 bases, with 6 bases left between them. DNA of the CDR3: TGTGCCAGCAGTTACGTGGACACTGAAGCTTTCTTT. Its translation: CASSYVDTEAFF.

The J gene is TRBJ1-2, the V gene TRBV9; D remains ambiguous. V was cut by 0 bases and J by 1 base, with 19 bases left in between. The CDR3 has 18 amino acids. Per germline, CDR1 SGDLS and CDR2 YYNGEE. The CDR3 reads CASSVASTRALLNYGYTF. The CDR3 bases are TGTGCCAGCAGCGTAGCCTCGACAAGGGCCCTCCTTAACTATGGCTACACCTTC.

The chain employs TRBV7-6 and TRBJ2-5; TRBD1 aligns across 7 bases. V shed 4 bases, J shed 4 bases, and the junction held 9 bases outside the gene matches. Per germline, CDR1 SGHVS and CDR2 FNYEAQ. The CDR3 contains 15 residues. In DNA form, the CDR3 reads TGTGCCAGCAGCTATCGGTACAGGGGTGGAGAGACCCAGTACTTC. Translated: CASSYRYRGGETQYF.

The chain couples TRBV7-9 to TRBJ2-5, with D perhaps TRBD2 (6 bases). The germline V and J ends were trimmed by 2 bases and 3 bases, with 7 bases remaining between them. CDR3 size: 13 residues. The germline CDR1 and CDR2 sequences are SEHNR and FQNEAQ (reference sequence). Here the CDR3 reads CASSLSGEETQYF. The CDR3 nucleotides are TGTGCCAGCAGCTTATCGGGGGAAGAGACCCAGTACTTC.

This rearrangement joins TRBV30 to TRBJ1-1; a weak D match, TRBD1 (5 bases). This CDR3 comprises 14 residues. From germline, CDR1 is GTSNPN and CDR2 SVGIG (reference sequence). V was cut by 2 bases and J by 7 bases, with 17 bases left in between. DNA for the CDR3: TGTGCCTGGAGTAAAAATCGGGACTCCCGTGAAGCTTTCTTT. Translating it yields CAWSKNRDSREAFF. The whole variable domain, filled in from reference TRBV30 and TRBJ1-1, reads SQTIHQWPATLVQPVGSPLSLECTVEGTSNPNLYWYRQAAGRGLQLLFYSVGIGQISSEVPQNLSASRPQDRQFILSSKKLLLSDSGFYLCAWSKNRDSREAFFGQGTRLTVV.

This chain links TRBV2 with TRBJ2-7; 10 nucleotides agree with TRBD2. This CDR3 has 14 residues. Germline assignment: CDR1 SNHLY and CDR2 FYNNEI. Germline trimming cut 6 bases from V and 4 bases from J; bases unmatched to any gene: 6. This CDR3 reads CASRPGTSVYEQYF. CDR3 nucleotides: TGTGCCAGCAGGCCCGGGACTAGCGTTTACGAGCAGTACTTC.

The chain joins TRBV27 to TRBJ1-2, with 9 nucleotides matching TRBD1. V lost 0 bases, J lost 4 bases, and 12 bases stayed unmatched. The CDR3 is made up of 18 amino acids. Looked up from germline, CDR1 is MNHEY and CDR2 is SMNVEV (reference sequence). CDR3 loop: CASSLSWTGEPRGYGYTF. Here the CDR3 DNA reads TGTGCCAGCAGTTTATCATGGACAGGGGAGCCCCGGGGCTATGGCTACACCTTC.

V and J are TRBV29-1 and TRBJ1-2; D remains ambiguous. Trimming left V 0 bases short and J 8 bases short, with 13 bases between. Germline lookup yields CDR1 SQVTM and CDR2 ANQGSEA. The CDR3 contains 13 residues. The CDR3 bases are TGCAGCGTTGAAGATGCGGCCTCCGTCGGCTACACCTTC. This translates into CSVEDAASVGYTF.

The CDR3 here is CASSHRNPEQFF. The CDR3 nucleotides are TGTGCCAGCAGCCACCGGAACCCTGAGCAGTTCTTC. This chain uses TRBV14 with TRBJ2-1; D gene ambiguous. V lost 3 bases and J lost 9, with 9 bases in between. The CDR3 extends over 12 amino acids. From germline, CDR1 is SGHDN and CDR2 FVKESK.

CDR3 region: CASSLSGLTGGRDGYTF. CDR3 sequence (DNA): TGTGCCAGCAGTTTATCTGGGCTGACAGGGGGGAGAGATGGCTACACCTTC. The chain joins TRBV28 to TRBJ1-2; 9 bases fit TRBD1. This CDR3 is built from 17 residues. V was pared by 1 base and J by 6 bases, with 12 bases of the junction left unmatched. CDR1 is MDHEN and CDR2 is SYDVKM in the germline V gene.